The 26 T cell receptor beta chains below all came from one sample that was sequenced in a study of cytomegalovirus exposure and HLA in healthy donors. Primers for the PCR totalled 60 Vbeta and 13 Jbeta. Libraries were prepared by immunoSEQ multiplex PCR; TCRdb keeps only in-frame clonotypes and omits some of them. The sample comprises about 160,000 clones, roughly 80% of which are singletons, and around 1.3% rests with the top ten. Sequenced input: PBMCs. These receptors originate from a woman in her forties or fifties in good health and CMV-seronegative.

This chain connects TRBV9 to TRBJ2-1; D ambiguous. This CDR3 is built from 15 residues. Trimming removed 0 bases from V and 0 bases from J, with 7 bases in between. Germline V gene sequence: CDR1 SGDLS, CDR2 YYNGEE. The DNA of the CDR3 is TGTGCCAGCAGCGTAGAGACTTACTCCTACAATGAGCAGTTCTTC. It codes for CASSVETYSYNEQFF.

The V gene is TRBV11-2, the J gene TRBJ2-3; maybe TRBD2 (6 bases). V was shortened by 0 bases and J by 6 bases, with 22 bases between the two germline ends. This CDR3 is built from 18 residues. Per germline, CDR1 SGHAT and CDR2 FQNNGV. The CDR3 region has the DNA TGTGCCAGCAGCTTAGAAGGAGCGGGCGGCTTCCGGGGCGATACGCAGTATTTT. Amino acids: CASSLEGAGGFRGDTQYF.

The chain uses TRBV2 and TRBJ2-3, with D possibly being TRBD1 (6 bases). Trimming shortened V by 4 bases and J by 1 base, and 9 bases separated the two germline ends. The CDR3 is made up of 14 amino acids. Germline V gene data show CDR1 as SNHLY and CDR2 as FYNNEI. The CDR3 DNA is TGTGCCAGCAGTGGGGGGCGAGGCACAGATACGCAGTATTTT. Protein: CASSGGRGTDTQYF.

V is TRBV4-1 and J is TRBJ2-7; D possibly corresponds to TRBD1 (6 bases). The CDR3 sequence is 17 residues long. Germline V lookup: CDR1 MGHRA, CDR2 YSYEKL. Trimming removed 0 bases from V and 5 bases from J, with 20 bases in between. Here the CDR3 DNA reads TGCGCCAGCAGCCAAGATGGCGGGCAGGGGTTTGGGAACGAGCAGTACTTC. Translated: CASSQDGGQGFGNEQYF.

This chain links TRBV6-5 with TRBJ2-7, with 8 bases aligning to TRBD1. Germline V gene lookup returns CDR1 MNHEY and CDR2 SVGAGI. The CDR3 spans 13 residues. The V gene end was trimmed by 6 bases and the J gene end by 1 base; junction bases not matched to a gene: 2. CDR3 DNA sequence: TGTGCCAGCAGCCGGACAGGGTCCTACGAGCAGTACTTC. This encodes CASSRTGSYEQYF.

The V and J genes are TRBV5-4 and TRBJ2-5, with TRBD2 matching 7 bases. This CDR3 has 16 residues. Per the germline V gene, CDR1 is SGHNT and CDR2 is YYREEE (reference sequence). The ends lost 0 bases at V and 4 bases at J; junction bases unmatched: 9. CDR3 coding DNA: TGTGCCAGCAGCTTGGGAGGCGGGAGTGCTAGAGAGACCCAGTACTTC. It specifies CASSLGGGSARETQYF.

The chain combines TRBV5-4 with TRBJ1-6, with 7 bases that match TRBD1. The length of the CDR3 is 14 residues. The germline gives CDR1 SGHNT, CDR2 YYREEE (reference sequence). V shed 4 bases, J shed 8 bases, and the junction held 6 bases outside the gene matches. The CDR3 is CASSLGTAYSPLHF. DNA for the CDR3: TGTGCCAGCAGCCTCGGGACAGCCTATTCACCCCTCCACTTT.

The chain recombines TRBV5-8 with TRBJ2-7, with a weak D call TRBD1 (6 bases). CDR1 and CDR2 from the germline V gene are SGHTS and YDEGEE. V shed 4 bases and J shed 5 bases, with 16 bases lying between them. The CDR3 sequence is 14 residues long. The CDR3 is CASSVYRARHEQYF. For the CDR3, the DNA is TGTGCCAGCAGCGTATACAGGGCGAGGCACGAGCAGTACTTC.

The chain combines TRBV18 with TRBJ2-5, with a possible D match to TRBD1 (5 bases). V lost 4 bases and J lost 5, with 11 bases in between. Germline V gene data show CDR1 as KGHSH and CDR2 as LQKENI. The CDR3 totals 13 residues. Here the CDR3 reads CASSRGQGETQYF. CDR3 bases: TGTGCCAGCTCACGGGGTCAGGGTGAGACCCAGTACTTC. The full variable domain, completed using reference TRBV18 and TRBJ2-5, is NAGVMQNPRHLVRRRGQEARLRCSPMKGHSHVYWYRQLPEEGLKFMVYLQKENIIDESGMPKERFSAEFPKEGPSILRIQQVVRGDSAAYFCASSRGQGETQYFGPGTRLLVL.

V usage is TRBV28 and J usage is TRBJ1-2; D is uncertain. Germline V gene sequence: CDR1 MDHEN, CDR2 SYDVKM. The CDR3 sequence is 11 residues long. With 8 bases removed from V and 1 base from J, the gap between germline ends came to 5 bases. The CDR3 nucleotides are TGTGCCAGCTCTTATAACTATGGCTACACCTTC. Its translation: CASSYNYGYTF.

The chain joins TRBV5-1 to TRBJ2-5, with 11 bases lining up with TRBD2. Germline CDR1 reads SGHRS; CDR2 reads YFSETQ. The V segment lost 1 base and the J segment 5 bases; nucleotides outside the gene matches: 7. There are 16 residues in the CDR3. Here the CDR3 reads CASSLQLAGVGETQYF. Written as DNA, the CDR3 is TGCGCCAGCAGCTTGCAACTAGCGGGAGTAGGGGAGACCCAGTACTTC.

The chain couples TRBV6-5 to TRBJ1-1; tentatively, D is TRBD1 (5 bases). V lost 4 bases and J lost 1, with 7 bases in between. Per the germline V gene, CDR1 is MNHEY and CDR2 is SVGAGI. The CDR3 extends over 13 amino acids. CDR3 in amino acids: CASSLRGNTEAFF. DNA of the CDR3: TGTGCCAGCAGTTTAAGGGGGAACACTGAAGCTTTCTTT.

This chain's CDR3 is CASSTRTEGEQFF. The CDR3, as DNA: TGTGCCAGCAGCACCCGAACGGAGGGTGAGCAGTTCTTC. The rearrangement uses TRBV7-8 and TRBJ2-1; D might be TRBD2 (6 bases). The CDR3 runs 13 residues. Germline V gene sequence: CDR1 SGHVS, CDR2 FQNEAQ. The V end was cut by 5 bases, the J end by 9 bases, with 14 bases between.

The gene calls are TRBV9 and TRBJ1-6, with a weak D call TRBD1 (6 bases). CDR3 length equals 19 residues. Germline values: CDR1 SGDLS, CDR2 YYNGEE. V was trimmed by 4 bases and J by 0 bases, leaving 20 bases between them. CDR3 region: CASSTTPGQMSSYNSPLHF. CDR3 sequence (DNA): TGTGCCAGCAGCACTACGCCGGGACAAATGAGCTCCTATAATTCACCCCTCCACTTT.

This clone was seen only once. V usage is TRBV4-2 and J usage is TRBJ1-3; D is undetermined. The germline V gene encodes CDR1 LGHNA and CDR2 YNFKEQ. Trimming pared 0 bases from V and 0 bases from J, leaving 15 bases between. This CDR3 has 18 residues. The CDR3 sequence: CASSQESAGSVSGNTIYF. For the CDR3, the DNA is TGTGCCAGCAGCCAAGAATCAGCGGGGAGCGTCTCTGGAAACACCATATATTTT.

The chain uses TRBV5-1 and TRBJ1-1; 7 bases agree with TRBD1. Trimming removed 3 bases from V and 1 base from J; junction bases left unmatched: 9. The CDR3 is made up of 16 amino acids. Germline V lookup: CDR1 SGHRS, CDR2 YFSETQ. In nucleotides, the CDR3 is TGCGCCAGCAGCTCCACCCTTACAGGGGAGAACACTGAAGCTTTCTTT. It translates to CASSSTLTGENTEAFF.

The CDR3 loop reads CAIQEGVTDTQYF. The DNA of the CDR3 is TGTGCCATCCAAGAAGGGGTCACAGATACGCAGTATTTT. J is TRBJ2-3 and V is TRBV27, with D tentatively TRBD1 (5 bases). CDR3 length equals 13 residues. V lost 10 bases and J 2 bases, leaving 13 bases between the germline ends. In germline, CDR1 is MNHEY, CDR2 SMNVEV (reference sequence).

This chain connects TRBV5-6 to TRBJ2-5, with TRBD2 as a possible D gene (6 bases). The CDR3 is made up of 18 amino acids. V was pared by 4 bases and J by 3 bases, with 25 bases between. The germline V gene has CDR1 SGHDT and CDR2 YYEEEE. In DNA, the CDR3 is TGTGCCAGCAGCACGGTTGGGAGGACGGCCATTCGGAAAGAGACCCAGTACTTC. It specifies CASSTVGRTAIRKETQYF. Combining the CDR3 with reference TRBV5-6 and TRBJ2-5 gives the whole variable domain DAGVTQSPTHLIKTRGQQVTLRCSPKSGHDTVSWYQQALGQGPQFIFQYYEEEERQRGNFPDRFSGHQFPNYSSELNVNALLLGDSALYLCASSTVGRTAIRKETQYFGPGTRLLVL.

The chain joins TRBV7-2 to TRBJ2-3; 8 nucleotides agree with TRBD2. Germline V gives CDR1 SGHTA, CDR2 FQGNSA. The CDR3 has 16 amino acids. Trimming cost V 1 base and J 1 base; bases outside gene matches: 4. Here the CDR3 reads CASSLGAGLGTDTQYF. The CDR3 coding sequence is TGTGCCAGCAGCTTAGGGGCGGGACTAGGCACAGATACGCAGTATTTT.

The chain uses TRBV29-1 and TRBJ1-2; TRBD1 agrees at 8 bases. The CDR3 consists of 14 residues. V was pared by 5 bases and J by 3 bases, with 8 bases of the junction left unmatched. Germline values: CDR1 SQVTM, CDR2 ANQGSEA. CDR3 residues: CSVNGQGADYGYTF. CDR3 bases: TGCAGCGTTAACGGGCAGGGGGCGGACTATGGCTACACCTTC.

CDR3 in DNA: TGTGCCAGCAGTTTACAACTAGCGGCCTCCTACAATGAGCAGTTCTTC. It encodes CASSLQLAASYNEQFF. The J gene is TRBJ2-1, the V gene TRBV28; 8 bases align to TRBD2. Germline assignment: CDR1 MDHEN and CDR2 SYDVKM. The V and J ends lost 2 bases and 0 bases, in that order; junction bases with no gene match: 3. The CDR3 sequence is 16 residues long.

The chain employs TRBV5-5 and TRBJ1-1; 9 positions agree with TRBD1. Trimming at V came to 4 bases and at J to 1 base, leaving 2 bases not matched to a gene. From germline, CDR1 is SGHKS and CDR2 YYEKEE (reference sequence). The CDR3 has 14 amino acids. DNA for the CDR3: TGTGCCAGCAGCATGGGACAGGGGAACACTGAAGCTTTCTTT. Amino acid sequence: CASSMGQGNTEAFF.

This clone was observed a few times. The chain links TRBV5-5 to TRBJ2-1; 7 nucleotides match TRBD1. The germline CDR1 and CDR2 sequences are SGHKS and YYEKEE (reference sequence). V lost 3 bases, J lost 7 bases, and 7 bases stayed unmatched. This CDR3 is 14 amino acids long. The CDR3 reads CASSSQGYRNEQFF. In DNA form, the CDR3 reads TGTGCCAGCAGCTCACAGGGGTATAGGAATGAGCAGTTCTTC.

This chain uses TRBV18 with TRBJ2-5; 10 bases map to TRBD1. CDR3 length equals 14 residues. CDR1 KGHSH and CDR2 LQKENI come from the germline V gene. Losses at the gene ends were 2 bases for V and 3 bases for J; bases not matched to a gene: 0. The CDR3 coding sequence is TGTGCCAGCTCACCAGGGACAGGGGAAGAGACCCAGTACTTC. Its translation is CASSPGTGEETQYF.

The chain combines TRBV2 with TRBJ1-5; a weak D match, TRBD1 (6 bases). CDR1 is SNHLY, CDR2 FYNNEI, per germline. The CDR3 spans 18 residues. V was pared by 7 bases and J by 0 bases, with 22 bases between. In DNA form, the CDR3 reads TGTGCCAGCACCCTCCGGGGGGGGCCCCCTTATAGCAATCAGCCCCAGCATTTT. Translation: CASTLRGGPPYSNQPQHF.

V and J are TRBV5-1 and TRBJ1-6; tentatively, D is TRBD1 (5 bases). Germline-derived CDR1 and CDR2 are SGHRS and YFSETQ. The germline V and J ends were trimmed by 3 bases and 3 bases, with 10 bases remaining between them. The CDR3 sequence is 15 residues long. The CDR3 loop is CASSSQQDYNSPLHF. DNA for the CDR3: TGCGCCAGCAGCTCTCAACAGGACTATAATTCACCCCTCCACTTT.